This T cell receptor beta chain is from a study of memory B cells and T cells in multiple sclerosis. Worth noting for this clone: What it binds is not known.

Here immunoSEQ multiplex PCR was the method, and the copy in TCRdb shows in-frame clones only, minus some. The table has around 14,000 clones, approximately 69% seen once; the top ten hold roughly 2.2%. Germline CDR1 and CDR2: SQVTM and ANQGSEA. This CDR3 region has 13 residues. V shed 6 bases and J shed 6 bases, with 15 bases lying between them. Study results and caveats: Compartments had unequal clone-set sizes, affecting shared clonotype counts.

V usage is TRBV29-1 and J usage is TRBJ1-5; tentatively, D is TRBD1 (5 bases). Sequenced input: memory (CD45RO+) CD4+ T cells from blood. This receptor was identified in a human donor with multiple sclerosis. In DNA, the CDR3 is TGCAGCGTGGTAGGGGAAGTTGGTCAGCCCCAGCATTTT. Translated: CSVVGEVGQPQHF.